This TCR beta chain was identified in a study of blood T cell repertoires in COVID-19. The wider study: Nucleic acid was either cDNA or gDNA, and it came from T cells, B-cell-depleted T cells, or PBMCs.

Original processing notes: Reference gene primer amplification yielded estimated nucleated cell counts. Clones were read by immunoSEQ multiplex PCR, and TCRdb kept only the in-frame ones, dropping some. V and J calls and clone size come straight from that table; D and trimming were deduced from the DNA. The sample carries roughly 250,000 clones, approximately 85% recorded once. The receptor was derived from a woman aged 25 to 39 who had recovered from COVID-19. Sequencing was done on a sample of PBMCs or T cells enriched from blood (not recorded which).

The CDR3 DNA reads TGCAGCGGACGGCGGGGTAACGAGCAGTACTTC. Its protein product is CSGRRGNEQYF. The V call is TRBV29-1, the J call TRBJ2-7; D perhaps matches TRBD2 (6 bases). There are 11 residues in the CDR3. Germline values: CDR1 SQVTM, CDR2 ANQGSEA. Trimming took off 7 bases at V and 5 bases at J, with 12 bases between the two ends.